The 22 T cell receptor beta chains below were found in one sample sequenced in a study of cytomegalovirus exposure and HLA in healthy donors. The PCR had 60 Vbeta and 13 Jbeta primers. Repertoires were generated with immunoSEQ multiplex PCR, while TCRdb's copy carries only in-frame clones and drops some. Here the sample spans roughly 150,000 clones, around 78% being singletons. The specimen was PBMCs. Source of these receptors: a woman aged 40 to 50 in good health and CMV-seronegative.

This chain joins TRBV7-9 and TRBJ1-1; tentatively, D is TRBD1 (6 bases). The CDR3 extends over 13 amino acids. Trimming stripped 8 bases from V and 1 base from J, with 11 bases between. The germline CDR1 and CDR2 sequences are SEHNR and FQNEAQ (reference sequence). The CDR3 is CASHPGANTEAFF. The DNA for the CDR3 is TGTGCCAGCCACCCAGGGGCGAACACTGAAGCTTTCTTT.

In this sample, this clone turned up a few times. This sequence joins TRBV18 and TRBJ1-4, with D possibly TRBD1 on 5 matching bases. Trimming took off 8 bases at V and 10 bases at J, with 23 bases between the two ends. CDR3 size: 15 residues. Per the germline V gene, CDR1 is KGHSH and CDR2 is LQKENI. In DNA form, the CDR3 reads TGTGCCAGCACCTCAAGACCTGACATGGGGGGAAAACTGTTTTTT. It is translated as CASTSRPDMGGKLFF.

In this sample, this clone turned up a few times. The rearrangement links TRBV5-6 to TRBJ1-1, with D possibly matching TRBD1 (6 bases). The germline V and J ends were trimmed by 4 bases and 0 bases, with 13 bases remaining between them. The length of the CDR3 is 15 residues. CDR1 is SGHDT, CDR2 YYEEEE, per germline. In nucleotides, the CDR3 is TGTGCCAGCAGCAGAACAGGGATCATGAACACTGAAGCTTTCTTT. Amino acids: CASSRTGIMNTEAFF.

The chain is built from TRBV28 and TRBJ2-7; D might be TRBD1 (6 bases). Germline CDR1 reads MDHEN; CDR2 reads SYDVKM. V was clipped by 5 bases and J by 0 bases, with 14 bases between them. The CDR3 has 15 residues. The CDR3 DNA reads as TGTGCCAGCAGTAAACAGGGATCACCCTCCTACGAGCAGTACTTC. Translating it yields CASSKQGSPSYEQYF.

This clone came up once. V and J are TRBV27 and TRBJ2-7; 7 nucleotides match TRBD2. The germline gives CDR1 MNHEY, CDR2 SMNVEV (reference sequence). V was pared by 5 bases and J by 1 base, with 8 bases of the junction left unmatched. The CDR3 has 15 residues. CDR3: CASSPWGGWSYEQYF. The CDR3 DNA reads as TGTGCCAGCAGTCCCTGGGGAGGGTGGTCCTACGAGCAGTACTTC.

This chain joins TRBV29-1 and TRBJ2-4, with a weak D call TRBD1 (5 bases). Per germline, CDR1 SQVTM and CDR2 ANQGSEA. V was cut by 1 base and J by 9 bases, with 13 bases left in between. The CDR3 is made up of 13 amino acids. CDR3 region: CSVEGQSQGIQYF. DNA for the CDR3: TGCAGCGTTGAAGGCCAGTCGCAGGGCATTCAGTACTTC.

This clone was counted a few times. The chain joins TRBV13 to TRBJ1-1; D gene ambiguous. The CDR3 runs 13 residues. The V gene lost 3 bases and the J gene lost 4 bases, with 9 bases spanning the gap. Germline V gene data show CDR1 as PRHDT and CDR2 as FYEKMQ (reference sequence). The CDR3 sequence is CASSLRDSTEAFF. CDR3 bases: TGTGCCAGCAGCTTGAGGGATTCCACTGAAGCTTTCTTT.

This chain joins TRBV30 and TRBJ2-5; D possibly corresponds to TRBD2 (6 bases). V lost 1 base, J lost 3 bases, and 12 bases lay in between. Germline V CDR1 and CDR2: GTSNPN, SVGIG (reference sequence). The CDR3 spans 14 residues. DNA of the CDR3: TGTGCCTGGAGTGCCTCTAGCGCTAAAGAGACCCAGTACTTC. The encoded protein is CAWSASSAKETQYF.

The V gene is TRBV30, the J gene TRBJ2-4; 9 bases map to TRBD1. The length of the CDR3 is 14 residues. From germline, CDR1 is GTSNPN and CDR2 SVGIG (reference sequence). Unmatched junction bases numbered 7, after V lost 3 bases and J lost 7 bases. CDR3 amino acids: CAWSGQGTGNIQYF. In nucleotides, the CDR3 is TGTGCCTGGAGCGGGCAGGGGACAGGGAACATTCAGTACTTC. Together with reference TRBV30 and TRBJ2-4, the CDR3 gives the full variable domain: SQTIHQWPATLVQPVGSPLSLECTVEGTSNPNLYWYRQAAGRGLQLLFYSVGIGQISSEVPQNLSASRPQDRQFILSSKKLLLSDSGFYLCAWSGQGTGNIQYFGAGTRLSVL.

The V and J genes are TRBV11-3 and TRBJ2-5; 9 bases agree with TRBD2. The CDR3 runs 17 residues. Germline trimming cut 2 bases from V and 4 bases from J; bases unmatched to any gene: 11. Germline V gene data show CDR1 as SGHNT and CDR2 as YENEEA. The CDR3 bases are TGTGCCAGCAGCTTAAATTACGGACTAGCGTTATCAGAGACCCAGTACTTC. This gives the protein CASSLNYGLALSETQYF.

V gene TRBV2 combines with J gene TRBJ1-2; a weak D match, TRBD1 (6 bases). CDR1 and CDR2 (germline): SNHLY, FYNNEI. The CDR3 runs to 13 residues. V was pared by 11 bases and J by 6 bases, with 19 bases between. The chain's CDR3 is CAGQQGSENGYTF. The CDR3 nucleotides are TGTGCCGGACAGCAGGGATCAGAGAATGGCTACACCTTC.

The chain couples TRBV5-1 to TRBJ2-3; TRBD2 aligns across 8 bases. Germline V gene data show CDR1 as SGHRS and CDR2 as YFSETQ. J was trimmed by 5 bases and V by 0 bases; bases with no gene match: 5. This CDR3 has 15 amino acids. CDR3 sequence (DNA): TGCGCCAGCAGCTTGGTGATGGCGGGAGGAGATACGCAGTATTTT. This sequence encodes CASSLVMAGGDTQYF.

V and J are TRBV25-1 and TRBJ2-6, with D perhaps TRBD1 (5 bases). Deletions cut 4 bases from V and 9 bases from J, with 13 bases between. Germline CDR1 reads MGHDK; CDR2 reads SYGVNS. This CDR3 comprises 14 residues. CDR3 sequence: CASSVDGRVNVLTF. The CDR3 coding sequence is TGTGCCAGCAGTGTCGACGGCAGGGTCAACGTCCTGACTTTC.

The chain employs TRBV2 and TRBJ2-3; 10 positions agree with TRBD1. Germline V gene sequence: CDR1 SNHLY, CDR2 FYNNEI. After removal of 7 bases from V and 4 bases from J, the junction contained 8 bases not matched to a gene. CDR3 length equals 15 residues. In nucleotides, the CDR3 is TGTGCCAGCAACCAAGGGACAGGGGCCCCAGATACGCAGTATTTT. Translation: CASNQGTGAPDTQYF.

The chain recombines TRBV13 with TRBJ2-7; TRBD2 agrees at 10 bases. The CDR3 spans 18 residues. V gave up 3 bases and J gave up 6 bases; unmatched junction bases: 17. CDR1 and CDR2 (germline): PRHDT, FYEKMQ (reference sequence). CDR3 DNA: TGTGCCAGCAGCTTGTCACCCTTACTTTCTAGCGGGAGAGCCGAGCAGTACTTC. This sequence encodes CASSLSPLLSSGRAEQYF.

The V and J genes are TRBV29-1 and TRBJ1-2; the match to TRBD1 covers 11 bases. CDR1 is SQVTM, CDR2 ANQGSEA, per germline. CDR3 length: 13 residues. After removal of 7 bases from V and 8 bases from J, the junction contained 9 bases not matched to a gene. This CDR3 is CSAPGTGGIGYTF. The CDR3 DNA is TGCAGCGCTCCCGGGACAGGGGGTATAGGCTACACCTTC.

The chain employs TRBV6-6 and TRBJ2-5, with 8 nucleotides matching TRBD2. Trimming cost V 7 bases and J 5 bases; bases outside gene matches: 9. The germline gives CDR1 MNHNY, CDR2 SVGAGI (reference sequence). The CDR3 consists of 14 residues. Written as DNA, the CDR3 is TGTGCCAGCATTCTCCGGGAGGGCGGGGAGACCCAGTACTTC. This codes for CASILREGGETQYF.

The V call is TRBV19, the J call TRBJ2-3, with TRBD2 matching over 7 bases. Germline CDR1 is LNHDA and CDR2 is SQIVND (reference sequence). This CDR3 comprises 16 residues. Germline trimming cut 3 bases from V and 1 base from J; bases unmatched to any gene: 7. Written as DNA, the CDR3 is TGTGCCAGTAGTATGTGGACTAGTGCCGGCACAGATACGCAGTATTTT. Translated, it gives CASSMWTSAGTDTQYF.

The chain has TRBV28 and TRBJ1-4, with a possible D match to TRBD1 (5 bases). The V gene lost 3 bases and the J gene lost 3 bases, with 14 bases spanning the gap. CDR3 length: 16 amino acids. Germline V gene lookup returns CDR1 MDHEN and CDR2 SYDVKM. The CDR3 reads CASSFDGGEANEKLFF. Here the CDR3 DNA reads TGTGCCAGCAGTTTCGACGGAGGGGAGGCTAATGAAAAACTGTTTTTT. The variable domain in full, with the rest retrieved from reference TRBV28 and TRBJ1-4, is DVKVTQSSRYLVKRTGEKVFLECVQDMDHENMFWYRQDPGLGLRLIYFSYDVKMKEKGDIPEGYSVSREKKERFSLILESASTNQTSMYLCASSFDGGEANEKLFFGSGTQLSVL.

V gene TRBV6-1 combines with J gene TRBJ1-4; 8 bases are shared with TRBD1. There are 13 residues in the CDR3. The trim removed 10 bases at V and 8 bases at J, leaving 9 bases unmatched. Germline assignment: CDR1 MNHNS and CDR2 SASEGT. CDR3 region: CATLQGAREKLFF. DNA for the CDR3: TGTGCCACCCTTCAGGGGGCACGAGAAAAACTGTTTTTT.

The CDR3 DNA follows: TGTGCCAGCAGTGGAGGAGTAGCTGGAAACACCATATATTTT. Its protein is CASSGGVAGNTIYF. The rearrangement joins TRBV6-1 to TRBJ1-3; D uncertain. Trimming pared 4 bases from V and 2 bases from J, leaving 9 bases between. From germline, CDR1 is MNHNS and CDR2 SASEGT. This CDR3 has 14 amino acids.

This clone occurred a few times. V and J are TRBV15 and TRBJ2-7; D call uncertain. V was clipped by 5 bases and J by 0 bases, with 8 bases between them. CDR1 and CDR2 from the germline V gene are LNHNV and YYDKDF (reference sequence). The CDR3 consists of 13 residues. The DNA for the CDR3 is TGTGCCACCAGCGGAACAGACTCCTACGAGCAGTACTTC. It specifies CATSGTDSYEQYF.